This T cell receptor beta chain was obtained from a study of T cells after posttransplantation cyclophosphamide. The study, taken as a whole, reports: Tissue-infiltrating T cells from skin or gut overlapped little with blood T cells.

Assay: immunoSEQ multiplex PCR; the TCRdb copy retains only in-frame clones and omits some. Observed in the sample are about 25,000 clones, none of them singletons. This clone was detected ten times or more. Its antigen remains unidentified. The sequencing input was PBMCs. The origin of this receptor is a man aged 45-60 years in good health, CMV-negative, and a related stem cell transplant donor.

CDR3 DNA: TGTGCCAGCAGTTCGACAGAGAACACTGAAGCTTTCTTT. Translation gives CASSSTENTEAFF. The chain uses TRBV27 and TRBJ1-1, with D tentatively TRBD1 (5 bases). From germline, CDR1 is MNHEY and CDR2 SMNVEV (reference sequence). CDR3 length: 13 amino acids. The V end lost 4 bases, the J end lost 1 base, and 7 bases lay between the germline ends.